This T cell receptor beta chain was obtained from a study of blood T cells in healthy people across ages (dated by TCRdb to the mid-2010s). With respect to the entire study: Template switching captured roughly one uniquely barcoded TCR beta cDNA molecule per two T cells in model experiments. Using deep sequencing normalized with unique cDNA molecular identifiers, the study measured how TCR beta repertoire diversity changes with age. The donors were split into four age groups: young (average 16 years), middle-aged (about 40), aged (about 62) and long-lived (approximately 80). The study analyzed two additional independent replicas of 1 million unique cDNA reads from the same blood draw for two donors, one aged 18 to 30 and one aged 80 or older. To avoid experimental bias, donors of different ages were distributed randomly across sequencing lanes.

In regard to this clonotype: Its specific antigen is unknown. No qualities accompany the bases; no much larger clone lies one base away.

The CDR1 and CDR2 encoded by the germline V gene are SGHTA and FQGNSA. Trimming at the junction amounts to 6 bases on V and 2 bases on J, and the germline ends lie 17 bases apart. The cysteine opens and the phenylalanine closes a CDR3 of 15 amino acids. Just the 45-base CDR3 DNA is kept, in frame starting at base 1. Library preparation used 5' RACE. For sequencing, an Illumina HiSeq 2500 was employed. The second PCR ran for about 7 to 11 cycles and used a J-beta primer mix along with a sample-barcoded 5' primer. Each TCR beta cDNA molecule received a unique molecular identifier from a template-switch 5' adaptor carrying 12 random nucleotides. At least 2.5 million CDR3-containing paired-end reads were obtained from each sample. The Mint cDNA synthesis kit, primed by a TRBC-specific oligonucleotide, was used to synthesize first-strand cDNA from all RNA. Following uracil-DNA glycosylase treatment, all cDNA underwent a first 18-cycle PCR with the universal primers M1SS and BC2_uni_R. As for the original processing: Each sample was normalized by randomly selecting 1 million high-quality reads, each carrying a distinct molecular identifier. Reads sharing molecular identifiers were discarded rather than binned into consensus sequences. MiTCR, set to a Q25 quality threshold and the strictest error-elimination algorithm, was used for CDR3 identification, clonotype clustering and error correction. A nonparametric unseen species model using Euler transformation provided a lower-bound estimate of total TCR beta diversity. TCRdb reprocessed the public reads (quality trimming at Q25 with fastp, clone calling with MiXCR) and kept in-frame beta chains. Under each unique CDR3 protein, matching rows form one entry showing the most common genes and DNA. Here the V and J calls rest on TCRdb's processing, not on the authors' analysis. The table for this sample lists about 1.6 million distinct CDR3 sequences; about 31% of them were counted only once. Of the sample, around 10% is held by the ten largest clones.

On the study overall, not on this receptor specifically: Estimates of total diversity based on one million sequenced T cells were considered lower bounds and underestimates. The percentage of naive T cells measured by flow cytometry correlated strongly with observed TCR beta diversity. As age increased, observed TCR beta diversity per million T cells dropped in a roughly linear way, and a significant reduction was already evident by age about 40. The CMV infection status of donors was not known, potentially confounding age-related changes in expanded clonotypes. Conclusive comparison of naive and antigen-experienced compartments was prevented by the profiling of bulk unsorted PBMCs. Compared with the aged group, the long-lived group had more naive CD4+ T cells, fewer expanded clones and increased TCR diversity, a pattern suggesting age selection.

The approximately 40 donors, aged 6 to 90 years, were systemically healthy Caucasian individuals from Russia. Each donor gave ten milliliters of peripheral blood, drawn into EDTA-treated Vacutainer tubes. PBMCs were isolated by Ficoll-Paque density-gradient centrifugation, with at least 6 million obtained per sample. Total RNA was extracted from PBMCs with Trizol reagent, with at least 6 micrograms obtained per sample. For every donor, flow cytometry on a PBMC aliquot measured the percentage of naive CD45RAhigh/CD27high T cells. This receptor was obtained from a woman in her twenties or thirties in good health. Sequenced: blood. The chain joins TRBV7-2 to TRBJ2-7, with TRBD1 as a weak D call on 7 bases. The DNA reads as follows: TGTGCCAGCAGAACCGCGGGACAGCCTACCTACGAGCAGTACTTC. Its protein reads: CASRTAGQPTYEQYF.